This T cell receptor beta chain was recorded in a study of blood T cells in healthy people across ages. CDR1 is SEHNR and CDR2 is FQNEAQ in the germline V gene (reference sequence). The CDR3 is 18 residues long. Together with a sample-barcoded 5' primer, a J-beta primer mix was included in a second PCR lasting about 7 to 12 cycles. One entry per CDR3 protein results from TCRdb running MiXCR on the 5' RACE reads. The repertoire holds over 1,500,000 distinct CDR3 sequences, with 35% to 50% as singletons. Concerning this clonotype itself: An end of the junction does not agree with germline; a read error may underlie this.

Sequenced: blood. V is TRBV7-9 and J is TRBJ1-2, with 8 bases fitting TRBD1. This clonotype originated in a human donor in good health. In DNA, the CDR3 is TGTGCCAGCAGCCTAGGAGGGACAGGTCGACTCCTCGACTATGGCCACACCTTC. It codes for CASSLGGTGRLLDYGHTF. Together with reference TRBV7-9 and TRBJ1-2, the CDR3 gives the full variable domain: DTGVSQNPRHKITKRGQNVTFRCDPISEHNRLYWYRQTLGQGPEFLTYFQNEAQLEKSRLLSDRFSAERPKGSFSTLEIQRTEQGDSAMYLCASSLGGTGRLLDYGHTFGSGTRLTVV.